This T cell receptor beta chain derives from a study of CD8 T cells in Susac syndrome (dated by TCRdb to the late 2010s). With respect to the entire study: Among the sequenced Susac syndrome patients, over five had clinically active disease and eight were in clinical remission. Clonality of the CD8+ T cell repertoire was compared between more than 10 healthy donors, about 14 Susac syndrome patients and under 16 multiple sclerosis patients. Whether CD8+ T cell activation and differentiation in Susac syndrome was antigen driven was tested using repertoire sequencing. At blood withdrawal, Susac syndrome patients were either therapy-naive, taking corticosteroids (in some cases with IVIg as well), or taking IVIg alone.

The study at large found these results: In the total CD8+ and CD8+ TEMRA repertoires, about 16 and five Susac-specific public clones, respectively, were identified. The TCR sequencing and HLA analysis was acknowledged to have included a relatively small number of individuals. Clonal expansion was observed in Susac syndrome CD8+ repertoires, with the highest expansion in CD8+ TEMRA cells and greater expansion in clinically active than in remitting patients.

RNA was extracted using the RNeasy kit, and about 0.5 to 1 ug of the RNA was reverse transcribed with random hexamers. The immunoSEQ multiplex PCR assay, which covers 54 Vbeta and 13 Jbeta segments, was used to amplify TCR beta CDR3 regions. Bias from PCR amplification was corrected by using a synthetic template baseline for primer optimization and for computational correction. Per the original workflow: Reads were annotated to V, D and J genes according to IMGT and were analyzed with immunoSEQ Analyzer, with only productive sequences retained. Clonality was calculated as one minus the Shannon entropy normalized by log2 of the number of productive unique sequences. For each patient and control, public and private clones were evaluated within the 100 most prevalent clones. A clone was defined as Susac-specific if it was absent from the healthy and MS cohorts, from roughly 1,000 published viral clones and from other ImmuneACCESS disease sequences. In TCRdb, the public reads were trimmed at Q25 with fastp and aligned with MiXCR, with productive beta chains retained. Rows are unified per CDR3 protein, each entry keeping the most common DNA and genes. TCRdb's processing, not the study's, gives the V and J calls here. Counted in this sample were approximately 83,000 distinct CDR3 sequences; 85% to 95% of them appeared once. The ten largest clones represent approximately 0.92% of the sample.

Peripheral blood CD8+ and CD4+ T cells from healthy donors, Susac syndrome patients and multiple sclerosis patients were profiled using high-throughput TCR beta sequencing. Susac syndrome patients met recently defined diagnostic criteria for definite or probable disease. Bulk CD8+ and CD4+ T cells were purified magnetically by negative isolation, whereas CD8+ TEMRA cells were enriched by FACS. Blood was drawn into EDTA tubes, processed within 24 hours, and PBMCs were isolated by density gradient centrifugation. PBMCs destined for TCR sequencing were cryopreserved in liquid nitrogen and later thawed in a 37 °C water bath. Purity of sorted or isolated CD4+, CD8+ and CD8+ TEMRA cells was at least 90%. As for this clonotype: It has no known antigen specificity. Base qualities are not at hand, and no much larger clone is one base apart.

V loses 0 bases of germline sequence and J loses 2 bases, and the interval between the two ends is 8 bases. Including cysteine and phenylalanine, the CDR3 has 15 amino acids. The retained sequence is limited to the CDR3, 45 bases, with the frame set at the first base. CDR1 and CDR2, per the germline V gene (reference sequence), are LGHDT and YNNKEL. This TCR derives from a human donor with Susac syndrome. In this chain, TRBV3-1 is recombined with TRBJ1-3, with TRBD1 as a weak D call on 5 bases. Sample: CD8+ T cells from PBMCs. DNA sequence: TGTGCCAGCAGCCAAGAGCAAGGGGCTGGAAACACCATATATTTT. This gives the protein CASSQEQGAGNTIYF.